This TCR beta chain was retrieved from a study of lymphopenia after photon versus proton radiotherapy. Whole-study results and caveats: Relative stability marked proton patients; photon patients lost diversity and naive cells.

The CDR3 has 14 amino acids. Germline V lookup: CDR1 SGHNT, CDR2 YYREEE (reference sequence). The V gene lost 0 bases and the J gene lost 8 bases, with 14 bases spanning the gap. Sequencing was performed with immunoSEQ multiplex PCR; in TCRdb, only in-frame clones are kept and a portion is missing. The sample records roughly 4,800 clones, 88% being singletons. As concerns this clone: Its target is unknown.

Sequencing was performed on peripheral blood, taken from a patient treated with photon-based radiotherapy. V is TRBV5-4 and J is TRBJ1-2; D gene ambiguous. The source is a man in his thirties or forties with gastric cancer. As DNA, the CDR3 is TGTGCCAGCAGCTTGGCTCCTGAAGGCTCGGGCTACACCTTC. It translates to CASSLAPEGSGYTF.